This is a list of T cell receptor beta chains from one sample in a study of low-dose radiotherapy and immunotherapy resistance in tumors. Each CDR3 protein is one row after TCRdb ran MiXCR on the reads. Of tens of thousands of distinct CDR3 sequences in the sample, less than 30% are singletons; the top ten hold around 10%. Sequenced here: PBMCs, sampled after low-dose radiotherapy plus immunotherapy. These receptor sequences come from a male donor with prostate cancer. The CDR3 runs from the conserved cysteine through the conserved F or W. D genes are given only for firm matches. Only part of the rows carry a size: once, few, many, or a class if the clone is expanded.

length	V	J	size	D	DNA	CDR3
12	TRBV29-1	TRBJ1-1	many	TRBD1	TGCAGCGTGGGGACAGGGAGGACTGAAGCTTTCTTT	CSVGTGRTEAFF
15	TRBV15	TRBJ2-5	many	.	TGTGCCACCAGCGGGACGAGGGTCCGGCAAGAGACCCAGTACTTC	CATSGTRVRQETQYF
13	TRBV28	TRBJ2-5	many	.	TGTGCCAGCAGCGAACGGACGGGCGAGACCCAGTACTTC	CASSERTGETQYF
14	TRBV29-1	TRBJ2-5	many	.	TGCAGCGTTGGCGGGGCCAGTGCATTAGAGACCCAGTACTTC	CSVGGASALETQYF
14	TRBV2	TRBJ2-3	many	TRBD2	TGTGCCAGCGGCCTAGCGGGAATCACAGATACGCAGTATTTT	CASGLAGITDTQYF
14	TRBV5-4	TRBJ2-1	many	.	TGTGCCAGCAAGAGGGAGACCCTTTACAATGAGCAGTTCTTC	CASKRETLYNEQFF
14	TRBV13	TRBJ1-1	.	.	TGTGCCAGCAGCTTGGAGCAGCAAAACACTGAAGCTTTCTTT	CASSLEQQNTEAFF
15	TRBV30	TRBJ2-3	many	TRBD2	TGTGCCTGGAGTGTACAAGCGGGAGGTCCAGATACGCAGTATTTT	CAWSVQAGGPDTQYF
12	TRBV19	TRBJ2-7	many	TRBD1	TGTGCCAGTAGTAACAGGGGTTACGAGCAGTACTTC	CASSNRGYEQYF
15	TRBV27	TRBJ2-1	many	.	TGTGCCAGCACCGACCTGAAGAAATCCTACAATGAGCAGTTCTTC	CASTDLKKSYNEQFF
14	TRBV19	TRBJ1-6	few	TRBD1	TGTGCCAGCAGTGGGACAGGGACTACTTCACCCCTCCACTTT	CASSGTGTTSPLHF
15	TRBV27	TRBJ1-5	many	TRBD1	TGTGCCAGCCGATGGGGACAGAATAGCAATCAGCCCCAGCATTTT	CASRWGQNSNQPQHF
17	TRBV24-1	TRBJ2-6	medium-sized	TRBD2	TGTGCCACCAGTGATGGTCTAGCGGGAGCCGGGGCCAACGTCCTGACTTTC	CATSDGLAGAGANVLTF
14	TRBV25-1	TRBJ2-5	many	.	TGTGCCAGCAGTGAACCCGGGACACGCGAGACCCAGTACTTC	CASSEPGTRETQYF
15	TRBV20-1	TRBJ2-6	many	.	TGCAGTGCTAGGACAGGTAGCTCTGGGGCCAACGTCCTGACTTTC	CSARTGSSGANVLTF
14	TRBV29-1	TRBJ2-3	many	.	TGCAGCGTTGAACGACACCCTAGCACAGATACGCAGTATTTT	CSVERHPSTDTQYF
12	TRBV7-9	TRBJ2-3	many	.	TGTGCCAGCAGCCCGCCCGGGGATACGCAGTATTTT	CASSPPGDTQYF
12	TRBV30	TRBJ1-2	few	.	TGTGCCTGCAGGGGTACCGGCTATGGCTACACCTTC	CACRGTGYGYTF
15	TRBV28	TRBJ2-1	many	TRBD1	TGTGCCAGCGAAAACCCCGGGACAGCCTACAATGAGCAGTTCTTC	CASENPGTAYNEQFF
11	TRBV30	TRBJ1-1	.	.	TGTGCCTGGAGTGTCGGGACTGAAGCTTTCTTT	CAWSVGTEAFF
17	TRBV28	TRBJ2-7	.	TRBD2	TGTGCCAGCAGCCTTCACGGGACTAGCGGGAGTCCCTACGAGCAGTACTTC	CASSLHGTSGSPYEQYF
16	TRBV3-1	TRBJ1-2	.	.	TGTGCCAGCAGCCAAGAGGCCGCTGGGAGGACGGTAGGCTACACCTTC	CASSQEAAGRTVGYTF
13	TRBV19	TRBJ2-5	many	TRBD1	TGTGCCAGTAACTCAGGGGGCCAAGAGACCCAGTACTTC	CASNSGGQETQYF
13	TRBV28	TRBJ2-5	.	.	TGTGCCAGCGCCGAGACCACCCCCGAGACCCAGTACTTC	CASAETTPETQYF
18	TRBV5-1	TRBJ2-6	many	.	TGCGCCAGCAGCTTTTCCGGGACGTCGAGCTCTGGGGCCAACGTCCTGACTTTC	CASSFSGTSSSGANVLTF